The present entry profiles one T cell receptor (beta chain) with its context. These data belong to a study of T cell changes during pregnancy in multiple sclerosis. Looked up from germline, CDR1 is LNHNV and CDR2 is YYDKDF (reference sequence). This CDR3 has 16 amino acids. With V trimmed by 3 bases and J by 10 bases, 12 bases remained unmatched. TCRdb's table, derived via immunoSEQ multiplex PCR, lists solely in-frame clones and lacks some. The sample contains about 87,000 clones, just under 95% of which appear only once. This rearrangement joins TRBV15 to TRBJ1-4; 9 nucleotides match TRBD1. The origin of this receptor is a female donor in good health, enrolled as a control in a pregnancy study. Material: peripheral blood, obtained in the third trimester of pregnancy. The CDR3 is CATSRLRDREEGKLFF. CDR3 DNA: TGTGCCACCAGCAGGCTCCGGGACAGGGAGGAGGGAAAACTGTTTTTT.